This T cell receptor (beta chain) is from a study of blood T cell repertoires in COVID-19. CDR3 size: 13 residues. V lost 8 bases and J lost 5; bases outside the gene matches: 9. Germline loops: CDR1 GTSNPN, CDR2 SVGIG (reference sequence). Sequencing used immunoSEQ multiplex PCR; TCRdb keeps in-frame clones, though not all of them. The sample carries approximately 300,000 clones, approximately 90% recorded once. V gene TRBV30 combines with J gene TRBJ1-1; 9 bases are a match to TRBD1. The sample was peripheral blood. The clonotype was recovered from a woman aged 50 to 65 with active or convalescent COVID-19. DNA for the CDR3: TGTGCCGCCGATACAGGGGGCGCGACTGAAGCTTTCTTT. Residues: CAADTGGATEAFF.